This record looks at one T cell receptor beta chain sequence and its context. Treatment meaning: 19 received Ad26.COV2.S at low or high dose, single or two shots; about 5 received placebo; per-sample allocation not given. Collection of samples fell on day 63 after the first vaccine or placebo injection. The shot given was an Ad26 vector that makes Wuhan-strain SARS-CoV-2 spike. The sample is drawn from a study of Ad26.COV2.S vaccination and SARS-CoV-2 variants. The length of the CDR3 is 12 residues. V lost 3 bases to trimming and J lost 2 bases, with 3 bases between them. Sequenced by immunoSEQ multiplex PCR; TCRdb stores in-frame clones only, minus some. Of 440,000 or so clones listed, about 90% were seen once; the top ten hold roughly 4.3%.

The gene calls are TRBV12-3 or TRBV12-4 and TRBJ2-3; no clear D gene. The receptor was isolated from a person between 18 and 65 years old who received the Ad26.COV2.S COVID-19 vaccine or a placebo. The specimen was peripheral blood, collected in a trial of Ad26.COV2.S vaccine versus placebo. CDR3 protein: CASSFNTDTQYF. CDR3 in DNA: TGTGCCAGCAGTTTTAACACAGATACGCAGTATTTT.